This entry is about one TCR beta chain. Its specificity is unknown. The sample originates from a study of shared clonotypes between healthy human individuals. Overall study results and limits: Only blood underwent sampling, and tissue repertoires likely differ. Generally, naive subsets (rather than memory subsets) showed larger estimated richness.

Terminally differentiated effector memory CD45RA+ cells were excluded from the naive CD8 cells, which were CD45RO-negative and positively selected for CCR7. Each of the donors was a healthy adult who was HIV-negative and had not had a recent acute infection or vaccination. Each sorted subset replicate got 200 ng genomic DNA, 25,000 to 35,000 genomes. Method: immunoSEQ multiplex PCR; TCRdb's copy keeps in-frame clones and lacks some. Found here are just over 2,000,000 clones, around 96% of them singletons; the top ten hold around 1.1%. The V gene's germline CDR1 is SQVTM and CDR2 ANQGSEA. The CDR3 length is 15 residues. V lost 5 bases, J lost 2 bases, and 8 bases stayed unmatched.

The sample taken for sequencing was naive CD8+ T cells sorted from blood. This sequence was found in a young man in good health. The chain carries TRBV29-1 and TRBJ2-7; TRBD2 agrees at 11 bases. The CDR3 sequence: CSVSSSGRTTYEQYF. The CDR3 region has the DNA TGCAGCGTTAGTTCTAGCGGGAGGACCACCTACGAGCAGTACTTC.